These 24 T cell receptor beta chains share one sample of origin, sequenced in a study of a mutant IDH1 vaccine in newly diagnosed glioma. Antigens for these TCRs are unknown. Method: immunoSEQ multiplex PCR; TCRdb's copy keeps in-frame clones and lacks some. Of tens of thousands of clones in the sample, 84% were seen once. Indicated time point: week 35, safety follow-up. Alongside topical imiquimod, each dose of vaccine comprised 300 ug of mutant IDH1 20-mer peptide. Sequenced here: PBMCs, sampled from a glioma patient whose treatment included an IDH1 peptide vaccine. The receptors stem from a man in his late teens or twenties with glioma.

This rearrangement joins TRBV28 to TRBJ2-7, with 8 bases lining up with TRBD2. CDR1 MDHEN and CDR2 SYDVKM come from the germline V gene. CDR3 size: 13 residues. After removal of 3 bases from V and 5 bases from J, the junction contained 3 bases not matched to a gene. The CDR3 is CASSFREGDEQYF. CDR3 nucleotide sequence: TGTGCCAGCAGTTTCCGGGAGGGGGACGAGCAGTACTTC.

The gene calls are TRBV14 and TRBJ1-4, with a weak D call TRBD1 (6 bases). The length of the CDR3 is 15 residues. Germline values: CDR1 SGHDN, CDR2 FVKESK. Trimming pared 4 bases from V and 8 bases from J, leaving 17 bases between. The CDR3 DNA is TGTGCCAGCAGCCTCACGATAGGACAGTACGAAAAACTGTTTTTT. Protein product: CASSLTIGQYEKLFF.

The chain joins TRBV28 to TRBJ1-1, with no clear D. This CDR3 spans 14 amino acids. Germline CDR1 is MDHEN and CDR2 is SYDVKM. The V end was cut by 4 bases, the J end by 4 bases, with 13 bases between. The CDR3 spells CASSYSSRSTEAFF. The CDR3 nucleotides read TGTGCCAGCAGTTATTCCTCTCGGAGCACTGAAGCTTTCTTT.

The chain has TRBV2 and TRBJ2-7; D may be TRBD1 or TRBD2 (5 bases each). CDR1 is SNHLY, CDR2 FYNNEI, per germline. CDR3 length equals 14 residues. Trimming took 9 bases from V and 2 from J, leaving 17 bases between them. The CDR3 spells CASHTGDPPYEQYF. The CDR3 nucleotides are TGTGCCAGTCATACCGGGGACCCCCCCTACGAGCAGTACTTC.

The table lists this clone with a few counts. The gene calls are TRBV6-5 and TRBJ1-2; D unclear. The germline V and J ends were trimmed by 2 bases and 5 bases, with 12 bases remaining between them. Per the germline V gene, CDR1 is MNHEY and CDR2 is SVGAGI. The CDR3 is 14 amino acids. The CDR3 DNA sequence: TGTGCCAGCAGTTACACATCCCCAGAATATGGCTACACCTTC. Protein product: CASSYTSPEYGYTF.

This chain uses TRBV2 with TRBJ1-2; D unresolved. V was pared by 4 bases and J by 5 bases, with 11 bases between. The length of the CDR3 is 13 residues. The germline V gene has CDR1 SNHLY and CDR2 FYNNEI. The CDR3 nucleotides read TGTGCCAGCAGTGCGCGGACTGTTTATGGCTACACCTTC. Protein product: CASSARTVYGYTF.

The J gene is TRBJ1-2, the V gene TRBV2, with D possibly being TRBD1 (5 bases). The V end lost 5 bases, the J end lost 4 bases, and 17 bases lay between the germline ends. This CDR3 has 15 amino acids. Germline V lookup: CDR1 SNHLY, CDR2 FYNNEI. The CDR3 coding sequence is TGTGCCAGCAGTACCGCTGGGGGAGGATTCTATGGCTACACCTTC. It yields the protein CASSTAGGGFYGYTF.

V gene TRBV5-4 combines with J gene TRBJ1-2; 10 bases are a match to TRBD1. Germline loops: CDR1 SGHNT, CDR2 YYREEE (reference sequence). The CDR3 contains 15 residues. The ends lost 4 bases at V and 4 bases at J; junction bases unmatched: 7. For the CDR3, the DNA is TGTGCCAGCAGCGGGGGGGGACAGGGGATCTATGGCTACACCTTC. As protein: CASSGGGQGIYGYTF.

The gene calls are TRBV5-1 and TRBJ1-1; the D is unclear. V lost 6 bases and J lost 5, with 14 bases in between. Per germline, CDR1 SGHRS and CDR2 YFSETQ. This CDR3 comprises 13 residues. CDR3 loop: CASTRGRETEAFF. Here the CDR3 DNA reads TGCGCCAGCACCCGAGGGAGGGAGACTGAAGCTTTCTTT.

The gene calls are TRBV11-2 and TRBJ1-1; no firm D call. This CDR3 is 13 amino acids long. Between the trimmed V and J ends, which lost 3 bases and 4 bases, there was a span of 9 bases. Germline CDR1 SGHAT, CDR2 FQNNGV. The CDR3 protein is CASSLDGSTEAFF. The DNA of the CDR3 is TGTGCCAGCAGCTTGGACGGGAGCACTGAAGCTTTCTTT.

A few counts support this clone. CDR3 DNA sequence: TGTGCCATCAGTGACCTCGGACCGAACACTGAAGCTTTCTTT. Amino acid sequence: CAISDLGPNTEAFF. The chain is built from TRBV10-3 and TRBJ1-1, with no clear D. CDR3 length: 14 amino acids. V was trimmed by 3 bases and J by 1 base, leaving 9 bases between them. Per germline, CDR1 ENHRY and CDR2 SYGVKD.

J is TRBJ1-4 and V is TRBV19; a weak D match, TRBD1 (5 bases). This CDR3 has 17 residues. The ends were cut back, 0 bases at V and 10 bases at J, with 21 bases in the middle. Germline V gene data show CDR1 as LNHDA and CDR2 as SQIVND (reference sequence). CDR3 coding DNA: TGTGCCAGTAGTATAGATCGATTTGGGACCGAGAGGGGAAAACTGTTTTTT. Translation: CASSIDRFGTERGKLFF.

The chain recombines TRBV5-1 with TRBJ2-7, with D unresolved. The CDR3 is 12 amino acids. Germline V gene data show CDR1 as SGHRS and CDR2 as YFSETQ. Deletions cut 2 bases from V and 2 bases from J, with 5 bases between. The CDR3 protein is CASSLNPYEQYF. The CDR3 DNA sequence: TGCGCCAGCAGCTTAAATCCCTACGAGCAGTACTTC.

The chain links TRBV7-2 to TRBJ2-3; TRBD2 agrees at 12 bases. The CDR3 extends over 16 amino acids. The J segment lost 1 base and the V segment lost 2 bases, leaving 1 base of the junction unmatched. Germline-derived CDR1 and CDR2 are SGHTA and FQGNSA. The CDR3 nucleotides are TGTGCCAGCAGCTTACTAGCGGGGGGGCGCACAGATACGCAGTATTTT. Translation gives CASSLLAGGRTDTQYF.

The genes are TRBV28 and TRBJ2-3, with 11 bases lining up with TRBD2. The germline V gene has CDR1 MDHEN and CDR2 SYDVKM. V trimming: 5 bases; J trimming: 6 bases; junction bases outside the gene matches: 13. The CDR3 totals 17 residues. Here the CDR3 reads CASSGLAGNPGVDTQYF. The CDR3 bases are TGTGCCAGCAGTGGACTAGCGGGTAATCCTGGAGTCGATACGCAGTATTTT.

This sequence joins TRBV28 and TRBJ2-1; D is uncertain. CDR1 MDHEN and CDR2 SYDVKM come from the germline V gene. Trimming removed 2 bases at V and 6 bases at J, with 11 bases between. This CDR3 is built from 14 residues. CDR3: CASSLDIPLNEQFF. In nucleotides, the CDR3 is TGTGCCAGCAGTTTAGATATTCCCCTCAATGAGCAGTTCTTC.

The J gene is TRBJ2-7, the V gene TRBV15; D is possibly TRBD1 (6 bases). Germline CDR1 is LNHNV and CDR2 is YYDKDF (reference sequence). CDR3 length equals 14 residues. The germline V and J ends were trimmed by 0 bases and 2 bases, with 8 bases remaining between them. The CDR3, as DNA: TGTGCCACCAGCAGAGACAGGGGCCCCTACGAGCAGTACTTC. Its protein is CATSRDRGPYEQYF. Full variable domain (missing parts from reference TRBV15 and TRBJ2-7): DAMVIQNPRYQVTQFGKPVTLSCSQTLNHNVMYWYQQKSSQAPKLLFHYYDKDFNNEADTPDNFQSRRPNTSFCFLDIRSPGLGDTAMYLCATSRDRGPYEQYFGPGTRLTVT.

The chain has TRBV19 and TRBJ1-2; D is uncertain. In germline, CDR1 is LNHDA, CDR2 SQIVND (reference sequence). Trimming removed 11 bases at V and 4 bases at J, with 8 bases between. CDR3 length: 10 residues. The DNA of the CDR3 is TGTGCCTCGGGCGTCTATGGCTACACCTTC. Translation gives CASGVYGYTF.

This chain connects TRBV19 to TRBJ1-1; D uncertain. The CDR3 runs to 14 residues. Looked up from germline, CDR1 is LNHDA and CDR2 is SQIVND (reference sequence). V was shortened by 2 bases and J by 0 bases, with 7 bases between the two germline ends. CDR3 coding DNA: TGTGCCAGTAGTATATATACCGTGAACACTGAAGCTTTCTTT. Its translation: CASSIYTVNTEAFF.

As for this clone: Relative to the germline gene, one junction end is altered; a read error may explain this. The rearrangement joins TRBV7-7 to TRBJ2-7; D may match TRBD1 or TRBD2 (5 bases each). The CDR3 runs 13 residues. Germline V CDR1 and CDR2: SSHAT, FNYEAQ (reference sequence). The CDR3 here is CASSPGASYEQYF. The DNA of the CDR3 is TGTGCTAGCAGCCCCGGGGCCTCCTACGAGCAGTACTTC.

A note on this clone: Other DNA sequences from this sample encode an identical CDR3 as well. This rearrangement joins TRBV18 to TRBJ2-7; D remains unclear. From germline, CDR1 is KGHSH and CDR2 LQKENI. The CDR3 sequence is 11 residues long. With 2 bases removed from V and 4 bases from J, the gap between germline ends came to 3 bases. For the CDR3, the DNA is TGTGCCAGCTCACCAGGGTACGAGCAGTACTTC. Translated, it gives CASSPGYEQYF.

This chain joins TRBV4-2 and TRBJ1-4; 8 positions match TRBD1. V shed 0 bases, J shed 4 bases, and the junction held 7 bases outside the gene matches. This CDR3 contains 17 residues. CDR1 is LGHNA, CDR2 YNFKEQ, per germline. CDR3 sequence: CASSQDLQGAVNEKLFF. DNA of the CDR3: TGTGCCAGCAGCCAAGATCTGCAGGGGGCGGTTAATGAAAAACTGTTTTTT.

The rearrangement links TRBV10-2 to TRBJ2-3; D is undetermined. The V and J ends lost 3 bases and 2 bases respectively, with 15 bases between them. Germline values: CDR1 WSHSY, CDR2 SAAADI. CDR3 size: 16 residues. This CDR3 reads CASSDHLSIATDTQYF. Here the CDR3 DNA reads TGCGCCAGCAGTGACCATCTATCTATAGCCACAGATACGCAGTATTTT.

The gene calls are TRBV7-2 and TRBJ2-7, with D uncertain. V lost 5 bases and J lost 4, with 18 bases in between. The germline V gene encodes CDR1 SGHTA and CDR2 FQGNSA. This CDR3 contains 15 residues. The CDR3 nucleotides read TGTGCCAGCAGCCGCATCTGGACCCGAGGATACGAGCAGTACTTC. It specifies CASSRIWTRGYEQYF.